This T cell receptor beta chain emerged from a study of T cell responses to AZD1222 COVID-19 vaccine. The table came from immunoSEQ multiplex PCR; TCRdb's copy has only in-frame clones and leaves some out. The sample holds 150,000 to 180,000 clones, more than 85% seen once. This clone was seen a single time. The germline gives CDR1 SGHAT, CDR2 FQNNGV. The V and J ends lost 4 bases and 7 bases, in that order; junction bases with no gene match: 8. This CDR3 has 16 residues. The origin of this receptor is an adult who had recovered from COVID-19. The rearrangement joins TRBV11-2 to TRBJ2-3; 13 bases are a match to TRBD2. The starting material was peripheral blood, obtained after recovery from COVID-19. CDR3 in amino acids: CASSSTTSGGRNTQYF. CDR3 DNA sequence: TGTGCCAGCAGCTCAACGACTAGCGGGGGGAGGAATACGCAGTATTTT.